This TCR beta chain was sequenced for a study of T cell responses to AZD1222 COVID-19 vaccine. V lost 3 bases to trimming and J lost 3 bases, with 6 bases between them. The CDR3 is 12 residues long. TCRdb's copy holds only in-frame clones and misses some; the assay was immunoSEQ multiplex PCR. Here the sample spans more than 95,000 clones, roughly 82% being singletons. The table lists this clone with many counts. The chain carries TRBV12-3 or TRBV12-4 and TRBJ2-7; D is unclear. Material: peripheral blood, obtained on day 0 of AZD1222 vaccination. The sequence was collected from an adult in good health. The CDR3 protein is CASSFIVYEQYF. For the CDR3, the DNA is TGTGCCAGCAGTTTCATCGTCTACGAGCAGTACTTC.